Following are 27 T cell receptor beta chains from one sample sequenced in a study of vaccination and CD4 T cells after COVID-19. Their antigens remain unidentified. Sample time point: late sampling 161 to 241 days after vaccination in a few convalescent patients. Treatment noted: roughly 10-day PBMC culture with coronavirus spike peptide pools or control peptides (ViraFEST assay). Sequencing of cultured CD4+ T cell DNA used the Oncomine TCR Beta short-read assay. TCRdb analysed the PCR reads with MiXCR anew, one entry per CDR3 protein. This table holds about 30,000 distinct CDR3 sequences, roughly a third found once. The sequencing here drew on CD4+ T cells from blood, cultured in vitro, taken about 7 months after SARS-CoV-2 vaccination. The receptors were gathered from a human donor who had recovered from COVID-19.

The J gene is TRBJ1-2, the V gene TRBV6-1, with TRBD1 matching over 10 bases. V shed 7 bases and J 8 bases; nucleotides not matched to a gene: 10. Germline CDR1 and CDR2: MNHNS and SASEGT. This CDR3 contains 14 residues. In nucleotides, the CDR3 is TGTGCCAGCATTGGGGACAGGGGCATCGGAGGCTACACCTTC. Its translation is CASIGDRGIGGYTF.

The sample holds a few counts of this clonotype. The rearrangement uses TRBV6-5 and TRBJ1-1; D uncertain. The V gene lost 0 bases and the J gene lost 1 base, with 9 bases spanning the gap. The CDR3 is made up of 15 amino acids. From germline, CDR1 is MNHEY and CDR2 SVGAGI. Here the CDR3 DNA reads TGTGCCAGCAGTTACTCGAGGCGAGGGAACACTGAAGCTTTCTTT. Translating it yields CASSYSRRGNTEAFF.

The V gene is TRBV11-2, the J gene TRBJ2-7; TRBD2 is a possible D gene (5 bases). The CDR3 covers 12 residues. Germline values: CDR1 SGHAT, CDR2 FQNNGV. With 5 bases removed from V and 2 bases from J, the gap between germline ends came to 7 bases. This CDR3 reads CASSPGAYEQYF. CDR3 coding DNA: TGTGCCAGCAGCCCCGGGGCCTACGAGCAGTACTTC.

V and J are TRBV4-1 and TRBJ2-5; D is possibly TRBD1 or TRBD2 (7 bases each). The germline V gene encodes CDR1 MGHRA and CDR2 YSYEKL. V lost 2 bases to trimming and J lost 7 bases, with 14 bases between them. This CDR3 contains 14 residues. CDR3 nucleotide sequence: TGCGCCAGCAGCCAATTTGGCAGGGGGGGGACCCAGTACTTC. It specifies CASSQFGRGGTQYF.

This chain joins TRBV28 and TRBJ2-6; D is undetermined. This CDR3 is 13 amino acids long. Trimming left V 6 bases short and J 0 bases short, with 3 bases between. The germline CDR1 and CDR2 sequences are MDHEN and SYDVKM. This CDR3 reads CASRGSGANVLTF. The CDR3 DNA sequence: TGTGCCAGCAGGGGCTCTGGGGCCAACGTCCTGACTTTC.

This clonotype occurred a few times. The gene calls are TRBV28 and TRBJ2-1; D possibly corresponds to TRBD1 (6 bases). The CDR3 has 13 residues. V lost 5 bases to trimming and J lost 3 bases, with 8 bases between them. Germline V CDR1 and CDR2: MDHEN, SYDVKM. The CDR3 here is CASSPQGYNEQFF. CDR3 nucleotides: TGTGCCAGCAGTCCACAGGGCTACAATGAGCAGTTCTTC.

The V and J genes are TRBV20-1 and TRBJ2-2, with TRBD1 identical over 7 bases. This CDR3 comprises 14 residues. J lost 6 bases, V lost 5 bases, and 9 bases had no gene match. CDR1 and CDR2 from the germline V gene are DFQATT and SNEGSKA (reference sequence). The CDR3 region is CSAGPRQGPGELFF. The CDR3 DNA reads as TGCAGTGCTGGCCCACGACAGGGACCCGGGGAGCTGTTTTTT.

The rearrangement joins TRBV19 to TRBJ2-7; 7 bases line up with TRBD2. CDR3 length: 16 amino acids. Germline loops: CDR1 LNHDA, CDR2 SQIVND (reference sequence). The ends lost 6 bases at V and 1 base at J; junction bases unmatched: 12. The CDR3 DNA is TGTGCCAGTAGCAGAGGCGGGGGAAGGGCTTCCTACGAGCAGTACTTC. It codes for CASSRGGGRASYEQYF.

The chain carries TRBV4-1 and TRBJ1-1; D not resolved. Trimming shortened V by 1 base and J by 0 bases, and 12 bases separated the two germline ends. CDR1 and CDR2 (germline): MGHRA, YSYEKL. This CDR3 region has 16 residues. CDR3 protein: CASSQVPSRLNTEAFF. CDR3 DNA: TGCGCCAGCAGCCAAGTTCCCAGCCGATTGAACACTGAAGCTTTCTTT.

V gene TRBV5-1 combines with J gene TRBJ2-5; no firm D call. Trimming shortened V by 2 bases and J by 2 bases, and 7 bases separated the two germline ends. Looked up from germline, CDR1 is SGHRS and CDR2 is YFSETQ. This CDR3 has 13 residues. The CDR3 protein is CASSLTPQETQYF. The CDR3 nucleotides read TGCGCCAGCAGCTTAACTCCTCAAGAGACCCAGTACTTC.

The V gene is TRBV19, the J gene TRBJ1-5; D remains unclear. CDR1 and CDR2 (germline): LNHDA, SQIVND (reference sequence). The CDR3 covers 13 residues. V dropped 0 bases and J dropped 4 bases, with 4 bases sitting between them. This CDR3 is CASSIERNQPQHF. CDR3 in DNA: TGTGCCAGTAGTATAGAGCGGAATCAGCCCCAGCATTTT. Drawing the rest from reference TRBV19 and TRBJ1-5, the complete variable domain is DGGITQSPKYLFRKEGQNVTLSCEQNLNHDAMYWYRQDPGQGLRLIYYSQIVNDFQKGDIAEGYSVSREKKESFPLTVTSAQKNPTAFYLCASSIERNQPQHFGDGTRLSIL.

A note on this clonotype: The germline gene is not matched at one end of the junction; a read error may be the cause. The chain employs TRBV20-1 and TRBJ2-7; 8 nucleotides line up with TRBD2. CDR1 is DFQATT and CDR2 is SNEGSKA in the germline V gene (reference sequence). CDR3 length equals 13 residues. The CDR3 sequence is CSARGTRVNEQYF. The CDR3 coding sequence is TGCAGTGCCAGAGGGACTAGGGTAAACGAGCAGTACTTC.

A few counts support this clonotype. V usage is TRBV28 and J usage is TRBJ1-2, with D unresolved. The CDR3 spans 13 residues. Germline V lookup: CDR1 MDHEN, CDR2 SYDVKM. The V end was cut by 7 bases, the J end by 1 base, with 10 bases between. The CDR3 bases are TGTGCCAGCACTCCGAACCTTAACTATGGCTACACCTTC. Amino acid sequence: CASTPNLNYGYTF.

CDR3 coding DNA: TGTGCCAGCAGCTCGCTAGCGGGGGGAAGCACAGATACGCAGTATTTT. The encoded protein is CASSSLAGGSTDTQYF. The J gene is TRBJ2-3, the V gene TRBV7-6, with TRBD2 matching 11 bases. Germline CDR1 reads SGHVS; CDR2 reads FNYEAQ. Trimming removed 4 bases from V and 0 bases from J; junction bases left unmatched: 3. This CDR3 is 16 amino acids long. Filled out from reference TRBV7-6 and TRBJ2-3, the complete variable domain reads GAGVSQSPRYKVTKRGQDVALRCDPISGHVSLYWYRQALGQGPEFLTYFNYEAQQDKSGLPNDRFSAERPEGSISTLTIQRTEQRDSAMYRCASSSLAGGSTDTQYFGPGTRLTVL.

Details on this clonotype: Compared with germline, one end of the junction differs, possibly owing to a read error. The chain links TRBV12-3 or TRBV12-4 to TRBJ2-5, with TRBD1 identical over 11 bases. The CDR3 is made up of 13 amino acids. CDR3 nucleotide sequence: TGTGCCGGCAGACGGACAGGGGGCGAGACCCAGTACTTC. This encodes CAGRRTGGETQYF.

V gene TRBV12-3 or TRBV12-4 combines with J gene TRBJ2-7; D unclear. The CDR3 has 14 amino acids. Trimming left V 6 bases short and J 4 bases short, with 16 bases between. The CDR3 sequence is CASSRSRVGYEQYF. CDR3 bases: TGTGCCAGCAGCCGGTCTAGAGTTGGGTACGAGCAGTACTTC.

The chain has TRBV30 and TRBJ1-5; D unresolved. Trimming stripped 1 base from V and 5 bases from J, with 12 bases between. Germline CDR1 GTSNPN, CDR2 SVGIG (reference sequence). The CDR3 covers 14 residues. Written as DNA, the CDR3 is TGTGCCTGGAGTGCGGGGAATGGTGATCAGCCCCAGCATTTT. Translated, it gives CAWSAGNGDQPQHF.

J is TRBJ2-5 and V is TRBV2; D is unclear. The CDR3 is 16 amino acids. Germline-derived CDR1 and CDR2 are SNHLY and FYNNEI. Trimming took 5 bases from V and 5 from J, leaving 21 bases between them. CDR3 residues: CASSITDWVALETQYF. CDR3 nucleotide sequence: TGTGCCAGCAGTATCACAGATTGGGTAGCCCTGGAGACCCAGTACTTC. Using reference TRBV2 and TRBJ2-5 for the parts outside the CDR3, the full variable domain is EPEVTQTPSHQVTQMGQEVILRCVPISNHLYFYWYRQILGQKVEFLVSFYNNEISEKSEIFDDQFSVERPDGSNFTLKIRSTKLEDSAMYFCASSITDWVALETQYFGPGTRLLVL.

CDR3 in amino acids: CATSPSGARHEQYF. The CDR3 nucleotides read TGTGCCACCTCACCCTCGGGGGCTCGCCACGAGCAGTACTTC. The rearrangement links TRBV27 to TRBJ2-7; perhaps D is TRBD1 or TRBD2 (6 bases each). V was shortened by 10 bases and J by 5 bases, with 21 bases between the two germline ends. Germline V gene lookup returns CDR1 MNHEY and CDR2 SMNVEV (reference sequence). There are 14 residues in the CDR3.

The J gene is TRBJ1-6, the V gene TRBV6-5; D is perhaps TRBD1 (5 bases). Per germline, CDR1 MNHEY and CDR2 SVGAGI. Trimming cost V 2 bases and J 7 bases, with 12 bases left between them. CDR3 length: 15 residues. DNA for the CDR3: TGTGCCAGCAGTTACGCGGGACGGAGAAATTCACCCCTCCACTTT. It specifies CASSYAGRRNSPLHF.

This clonotype occurred a few times. The V and J genes are TRBV28 and TRBJ2-7; TRBD1 is a possible D gene (5 bases). CDR3 length: 13 residues. The V end was cut by 2 bases, the J end by 3 bases, with 8 bases between. Germline V gene sequence: CDR1 MDHEN, CDR2 SYDVKM. The CDR3 DNA reads as TGTGCCAGCAGTTTAGGACACCTCTACGAGCAGTACTTC. This codes for CASSLGHLYEQYF.

This chain connects TRBV25-1 to TRBJ1-6, with TRBD1 identical over 7 bases. Trimming at V came to 3 bases and at J to 6 bases, leaving 2 bases not matched to a gene. From germline, CDR1 is MGHDK and CDR2 SYGVNS. The CDR3 runs to 14 residues. CDR3 sequence reads: CASSDWDSNSPLHF. CDR3 nucleotides: TGTGCCAGCAGTGACTGGGACAGTAATTCACCCCTCCACTTT.

The sample holds one count of this clonotype. The rearrangement links TRBV7-9 to TRBJ2-1; 8 bases align to TRBD1. Trimming took 1 base from V and 8 from J; bases not matched to a gene: 7. In germline, CDR1 is SEHNR, CDR2 FQNEAQ (reference sequence). The CDR3 sequence is 15 residues long. CDR3 sequence reads: CASSLEAGGAYEQFF. CDR3 sequence (DNA): TGTGCCAGCAGCTTAGAGGCAGGGGGCGCATATGAGCAGTTCTTC.

This chain's CDR3 is CASSAESSDTQYF. The CDR3 DNA is TGTGCCAGCAGTGCTGAATCCTCAGATACGCAGTATTTT. The rearrangement links TRBV6-1 to TRBJ2-3; no clear D gene. The V end lost 4 bases, the J end lost 4 bases, and 9 bases lay between the germline ends. The germline V gene has CDR1 MNHNS and CDR2 SASEGT. The CDR3 runs to 13 residues.

The genes are TRBV7-9 and TRBJ2-1; weak D call: TRBD1 (6 bases). CDR1 is SEHNR and CDR2 is FQNEAQ in the germline V gene (reference sequence). This CDR3 has 15 amino acids. Trimming took off 5 bases at V and 3 bases at J, with 14 bases between the two ends. CDR3 DNA sequence: TGTGCCAGCAGCCCCGGTAAGGGGGTCTACAATGAGCAGTTCTTC. Amino acid sequence: CASSPGKGVYNEQFF. Full variable domain (rest looked up from reference TRBV7-9 and TRBJ2-1): DTGVSQNPRHKITKRGQNVTFRCDPISEHNRLYWYRQTLGQGPEFLTYFQNEAQLEKSRLLSDRFSAERPKGSFSTLEIQRTEQGDSAMYLCASSPGKGVYNEQFFGPGTRLTVL.

This chain joins TRBV20-1 and TRBJ2-7; 9 bases align to TRBD1. Germline V CDR1 and CDR2: DFQATT, SNEGSKA (reference sequence). J was trimmed by 3 bases and V by 6 bases; bases with no gene match: 3. The CDR3 length is 12 residues. In nucleotides, the CDR3 is TGCAGTGCGTTGGACAGGGGCTACGAGCAGTACTTC. Its translation: CSALDRGYEQYF.

This chain connects TRBV15 to TRBJ1-1, with TRBD1 matching over 12 bases. J gave up 8 bases and V 4 bases, and 8 bases lay outside the gene matches. Germline CDR1 reads LNHNV; CDR2 reads YYDKDF (reference sequence). CDR3 length equals 15 residues. The CDR3 DNA reads TGTGCCACCAGCATAGGGACAGGGGGCGCCCCCGAAGCTTTCTTT. Translation: CATSIGTGGAPEAFF.